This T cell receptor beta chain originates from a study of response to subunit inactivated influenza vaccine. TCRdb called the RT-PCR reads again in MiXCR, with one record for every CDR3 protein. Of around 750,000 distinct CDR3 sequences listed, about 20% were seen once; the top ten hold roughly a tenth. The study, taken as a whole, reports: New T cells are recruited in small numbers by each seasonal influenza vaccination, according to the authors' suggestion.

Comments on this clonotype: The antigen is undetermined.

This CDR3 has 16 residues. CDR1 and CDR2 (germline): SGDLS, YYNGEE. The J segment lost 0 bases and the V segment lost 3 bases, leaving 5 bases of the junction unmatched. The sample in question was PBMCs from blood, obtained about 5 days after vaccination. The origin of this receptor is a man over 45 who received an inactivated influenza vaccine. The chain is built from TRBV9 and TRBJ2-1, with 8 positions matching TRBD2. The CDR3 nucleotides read TGTGCCAGCAGCGGTAGCGGGGAGAGCTCCTACAATGAGCAGTTCTTC. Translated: CASSGSGESSYNEQFF. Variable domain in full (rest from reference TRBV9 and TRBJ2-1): DSGVTQTPKHLITATGQRVTLRCSPRSGDLSVYWYQQSLDQGLQFLIQYYNGEERAKGNILERFSAQQFPDLHSELNLSSLELGDSALYFCASSGSGESSYNEQFFGPGTRLTVL.